The TCR beta chain under discussion was sequenced for a study of cytomegalovirus exposure and HLA in healthy donors. Study-wide findings and caveats: Upon later analysis, TCR association rates were observed to vary by HLA locus, being highest for DRB1 and lowest for HLA-C. The classifier reportedly diagnosed cytomegalovirus status with high sensitivity and specificity. Most TCR sequences proved rare, with some public TCRs found in many donors.

A multiplex PCR was run with 60 Vbeta primers and 13 Jbeta primers. The assay was immunoSEQ multiplex PCR, and TCRdb's table has in-frame clones only and misses some. The profile shows 75,000 to 80,000 clones, approximately 81% of them singletons. Comment on this clone: Its antigen is still unknown.

The specimen sequenced was PBMCs. The TCR comes from a middle-aged woman in good health and CMV-seropositive.

For the CDR3, the DNA is TGCGCCAGCAGCTTGTCCCACGGACAGCTCCAAGAGACCCAGTACTTC. This sequence encodes CASSLSHGQLQETQYF. V and J are TRBV5-1 and TRBJ2-5; maybe TRBD1 (6 bases). The V gene's germline CDR1 is SGHRS and CDR2 YFSETQ. Trimming removed 1 base from V and 1 base from J, with 14 bases in between. The CDR3 contains 16 residues.